This TCR beta chain was identified in a study of T cell changes during pregnancy in multiple sclerosis. The table came from immunoSEQ multiplex PCR; TCRdb's copy has only in-frame clones and leaves some out. The sample lists 40,000 to 45,000 clones, nearly 90% occurring once. Per germline, CDR1 MNHNY and CDR2 SVGAGI (reference sequence). With 3 bases removed from V and 8 bases from J, the gap between germline ends came to 10 bases. The CDR3 totals 12 residues. The specimen comprised CD4+ T cells from peripheral blood mononuclear cells, sampled after pregnancy. This chain uses TRBV6-6 with TRBJ1-1, with D uncertain. This TCR derives from a female donor with multiple sclerosis, enrolled in a pregnancy study. CDR3 coding DNA: TGTGCCAGCAGTTATGGCAGAGGGGAAGCTTTCTTT. Its translation: CASSYGRGEAFF.